A selection of T cell receptor beta chains follows, all from one sample in a study of cytomegalovirus exposure and HLA in healthy donors. Libraries were prepared by immunoSEQ multiplex PCR; TCRdb keeps only in-frame clonotypes and omits some of them. The sample yields roughly 120,000 clones, 75% to 90% seen once. Sequencing used PBMCs. The receptors here all came from a man aged 35-49 years in good health and CMV-seronegative. Each CDR3 is given with its conserved first and last residue. Fields, in order: clone size, D gene, J gene, V gene, CDR3 DNA, CDR3 protein. The D gene is left open where the match is weak. Clone size is shown for a subset of rows, as once, few, many or a class of expanded clone.

NA	TRBD1	TRBJ1-5	TRBV5-5	TGTGCCAGCAGCTTGGCCATGAGGGGGACAGGGATTCAGCCCCAGCATTTT	CASSLAMRGTGIQPQHF
NA	NA	TRBJ2-3	TRBV5-1	TGCGCCAGCACCCAGGACGCAGGGAGCACAGATACGCAGTATTTT	CASTQDAGSTDTQYF
NA	NA	TRBJ1-5	TRBV30	TGTGCCTGGAGTGTACCAGGACAGCCCCAGCATTTT	CAWSVPGQPQHF
NA	TRBD2	TRBJ2-5	TRBV5-1	TGCGCCAGCAGCTTGGCAACTAGCGGGGGGCAAGAGACCCAGTACTTC	CASSLATSGGQETQYF
NA	TRBD1	TRBJ1-1	TRBV30	TGTGCCTGGGAGTTGGACAGGGGCACTGAAGCTTTCTTT	CAWELDRGTEAFF
NA	NA	TRBJ1-1	TRBV7-2	TGTGCCAGCAGCTCCAGGGGTGGCACTGAAGCTTTCTTT	CASSSRGGTEAFF
NA	NA	TRBJ2-7	TRBV7-9	TGTGCCAGCAGCTTACAGGTCGGCCCCTACGAGCAGTACTTC	CASSLQVGPYEQYF
once	TRBD1	TRBJ1-6	TRBV2	TGTGCCAGCAGCGTTGACAGGGGAGGACTTTCACCCCTCCACTTT	CASSVDRGGLSPLHF
once	TRBD2	TRBJ2-2	TRBV2	TGTGCCAGCAGGTTACTAGCGGGGGCCCACACCGGGGAGCTGTTTTTT	CASRLLAGAHTGELFF
NA	TRBD1	TRBJ1-6	TRBV5-1	TGCGCCAGCAGCTTAACAGGGGGTGCTAATTATAATTCACCCCTCCACTTT	CASSLTGGANYNSPLHF
few	NA	TRBJ2-7	TRBV28	TGTGCCAGCAGTTTAGATCCGAGCTACGAGCAGTACTTC	CASSLDPSYEQYF
NA	NA	TRBJ1-1	TRBV27	TGTGCCAGCAGTTTGCCAGGGGTGAACACTGAAGCTTTCTTT	CASSLPGVNTEAFF
few	NA	TRBJ1-3	TRBV28	TGTGCCAGCAGTCCCCACCGAGAGAGCTCTGGAAACACCATATATTTT	CASSPHRESSGNTIYF
NA	NA	TRBJ1-5	TRBV28	TGTGCCAGCAGGTTGGGAGGGGAGGGTCAGCCCCAGCATTTT	CASRLGGEGQPQHF
NA	TRBD1	TRBJ1-6	TRBV15	TGTGCCACCAGCAGATCATCCGGGACAGGAGGGACACCCCTCCACTTT	CATSRSSGTGGTPLHF
NA	NA	TRBJ2-1	TRBV5-1	TGCGCCAGCAGCTTGTTAACGGGGGTCAATGAGCAGTTCTTC	CASSLLTGVNEQFF
NA	NA	TRBJ2-7	TRBV6-5	TGTGCCAGCAGTTACGCAGGGTCCTACGAGCAGTACTTC	CASSYAGSYEQYF
NA	NA	TRBJ2-1	TRBV29-1	TGCAGCGCCCGACATGGGGGGTCCAAGAATGAGCAGTTCTTC	CSARHGGSKNEQFF
NA	TRBD1	TRBJ1-1	TRBV5-1	TGCGCCAGCAGCTTGGACGGACAGGGCGGTGAAGCTTTCTTT	CASSLDGQGGEAFF
NA	TRBD2	TRBJ2-2	TRBV29-1	TGCAGCGCAGAGGGGTGGTTTAGCGGGGCGATTAACACCGGGGAGCTGTTTTTT	CSAEGWFSGAINTGELFF
once	NA	TRBJ2-7	TRBV5-1	TGCGCCAGCAGCCTCCTGGGGGCTGGTTCCTACGAGCAGTACTTC	CASSLLGAGSYEQYF
NA	NA	TRBJ1-3	TRBV7-9	TGTGCCAGCAGCCAACAGAGCTCTGGAAACACCATATATTTT	CASSQQSSGNTIYF
NA	TRBD1	TRBJ1-1	TRBV5-1	TGCGCCAGCAGCTTTCGGGGACAGGGCACTGAAGCTTTCTTT	CASSFRGQGTEAFF
NA	TRBD2	TRBJ2-2	TRBV2	TGTGCCAGCAAGATCGGGGGGGCAAACCCCGGGGAGCTGTTTTTT	CASKIGGANPGELFF
NA	NA	TRBJ1-6	TRBV9	TGTGCCAGCAGCTCGGCAGGGAATTCACCCCTCCACTTT	CASSSAGNSPLHF
NA	TRBD1	TRBJ2-2	TRBV28	TGTGCCAGCAGGGTACAGGGGGCGGGCGGGGAGCTGTTTTTT	CASRVQGAGGELFF
once	NA	TRBJ1-2	TRBV29-1	TGCAGCGCCCTTAGTCCTAACTATGGCTACACCTTC	CSALSPNYGYTF